Each of the 15 T cell receptor beta chains below was sequenced from the same sample in a study of blood T cell repertoires in COVID-19. Assay: immunoSEQ multiplex PCR; the TCRdb copy retains only in-frame clones and omits some. Of about 280,000 clones listed, 87% are singletons. Material for sequencing was PBMCs or T cells enriched from blood (not recorded which). Every receptor here comes from a woman between 40 and 55 years old who had recovered from COVID-19.

V is TRBV7-3 and J is TRBJ2-1; 8 nucleotides agree with TRBD2. CDR3 length: 15 residues. CDR1 and CDR2 from the germline V gene are SGHTA and FQGTGA. Germline trimming cut 2 bases from V and 7 bases from J; bases unmatched to any gene: 7. The CDR3 here is CASSLWVTGGNEQFF. CDR3 DNA sequence: TGTGCCAGCAGCTTATGGGTCACGGGGGGGAATGAGCAGTTCTTC.

The rearrangement links TRBV28 to TRBJ2-5; 8 positions match TRBD1. After removal of 6 bases from V and 2 bases from J, the junction contained 5 bases not matched to a gene. Germline assignment: CDR1 MDHEN and CDR2 SYDVKM. This CDR3 has 14 residues. CDR3 in DNA: TGTGCCAGCAGGGGGGACAGGACACAAGAGACCCAGTACTTC. It translates to CASRGDRTQETQYF.

As concerns this clone: This CDR3 is also generated by other DNA sequences in the sample. This chain joins TRBV7-9 and TRBJ1-1; TRBD1 agrees at 8 bases. Trimming removed 5 bases from V and 2 bases from J; junction bases left unmatched: 4. Germline V gives CDR1 SEHNR, CDR2 FQNEAQ (reference sequence). This CDR3 spans 14 amino acids. The CDR3 reads CASSPGQGNTEAFF. CDR3 DNA sequence: TGTGCCAGCAGCCCCGGACAGGGAAACACTGAAGCTTTCTTT.

The CDR3 bases are TGCGCCAGCAGCCAAGGACTAGCGGGAGAGGGCGAGCAGTACTTC. It encodes CASSQGLAGEGEQYF. The V and J genes are TRBV4-1 and TRBJ2-7, with 12 nucleotides matching TRBD2. Trimming cost V 1 base and J 6 bases; bases outside gene matches: 4. In germline, CDR1 is MGHRA, CDR2 YSYEKL. The CDR3 is 15 residues long.

The rearrangement links TRBV28 to TRBJ2-5; 8 positions match TRBD1. In germline, CDR1 is MDHEN, CDR2 SYDVKM. The V segment lost 4 bases and the J segment 2 bases; nucleotides outside the gene matches: 21. CDR3 length equals 20 residues. This chain's CDR3 is CASSSTTPADRDVDQETQYF. CDR3 nucleotide sequence: TGTGCCAGCAGTTCGACCACGCCCGCGGACAGGGACGTCGATCAAGAGACCCAGTACTTC.

This clone was detected a few times. V usage is TRBV5-4 and J usage is TRBJ2-5; D not certain. V lost 3 bases, J lost 5 bases, and 11 bases lay in between. The germline gives CDR1 SGHNT, CDR2 YYREEE (reference sequence). This CDR3 comprises 13 residues. CDR3 DNA: TGTGCCAGCAGCTCCTGGGCCGCGGAGACCCAGTACTTC. Its translation is CASSSWAAETQYF.

The rearrangement links TRBV4-3 to TRBJ2-1; 8 bases agree with TRBD1. This CDR3 region has 16 residues. V lost 4 bases to trimming and J lost 7 bases; unmatched junction nucleotides: 12. Germline V gene sequence: CDR1 LGHNA, CDR2 YSLEER. The CDR3 nucleotides are TGCGCCAGCAGCCTATTACAGGGGGTACTAGGGAATGAGCAGTTCTTC. Its protein is CASSLLQGVLGNEQFF.

J is TRBJ2-1 and V is TRBV7-3; the match to TRBD2 covers 7 bases. V gave up 0 bases and J gave up 5 bases; unmatched junction bases: 10. The CDR3 length is 17 residues. Germline CDR1 and CDR2: SGHTA and FQGTGA. In DNA form, the CDR3 reads TGTGCCAGCAGCTTAACAGGCGGCGGGAGAGGCCACAATGAGCAGTTCTTC. Translated: CASSLTGGGRGHNEQFF.

This clone was seen just once. CDR3 in DNA: TGTGCCAGCAGCGTAGGGGCAGGGTGGACTGAAGCTTTCTTT. Translated, it gives CASSVGAGWTEAFF. The V and J genes are TRBV9 and TRBJ1-1; a weak D match, TRBD1 (5 bases). Germline V gives CDR1 SGDLS, CDR2 YYNGEE. The V end was cut by 0 bases, the J end by 5 bases, with 11 bases between. The CDR3 is made up of 14 amino acids.

This sequence joins TRBV3-1 (or the pseudogene TRBV3-2) and TRBJ2-7; perhaps TRBD1 as D (6 bases). CDR3 length equals 14 residues. The V gene's germline CDR1 is LGHDT and CDR2 YNNKEL (reference sequence). The V end was cut by 3 bases, the J end by 3 bases, with 12 bases between. The CDR3 sequence is CASSHSRGNYEQYF. The CDR3 DNA sequence: TGTGCCAGCAGCCATAGTAGGGGGAACTACGAGCAGTACTTC.

The rearrangement uses TRBV27 and TRBJ1-3, with D uncertain. Germline values: CDR1 MNHEY, CDR2 SMNVEV (reference sequence). There are 11 residues in the CDR3. V was trimmed by 7 bases and J by 4 bases, leaving 5 bases between them. Written as DNA, the CDR3 is TGTGCCAGCACTCAGGGAAACACCATATATTTT. As protein: CASTQGNTIYF.

This clone has a single count. This chain joins TRBV7-9 and TRBJ2-4; 7 bases are a match to TRBD1. This CDR3 region has 15 residues. V shed 2 bases, J shed 7 bases, and the junction held 8 bases outside the gene matches. Germline V CDR1 and CDR2: SEHNR, FQNEAQ (reference sequence). CDR3 residues: CASSLSDREWNIQYF. The CDR3 bases are TGTGCCAGCAGCTTAAGCGACAGGGAATGGAACATTCAGTACTTC.

V gene TRBV24-1 combines with J gene TRBJ2-5; 12 nucleotides line up with TRBD2. This CDR3 comprises 16 residues. J lost 2 bases, V lost 7 bases, and 7 bases had no gene match. Germline V gene data show CDR1 as KGHDR and CDR2 as SFDVKD. CDR3 sequence (DNA): TGTGCCACCAGCCGGGGCGGACTAGCGGGGCAAGAGACCCAGTACTTC. The encoded protein is CATSRGGLAGQETQYF.

The chain joins TRBV7-2 to TRBJ1-6, with D unresolved. CDR1 is SGHTA and CDR2 is FQGNSA in the germline V gene. V dropped 6 bases and J dropped 9 bases, with 6 bases sitting between them. This CDR3 spans 11 amino acids. In nucleotides, the CDR3 is TGTGCCAGCAGTAGTGGTTCACCCCTCCACTTT. Protein product: CASSSGSPLHF.

This chain connects TRBV30 to TRBJ2-1, with D perhaps matching TRBD2 (6 bases). The V end was cut by 0 bases, the J end by 4 bases, with 10 bases between. Germline assignment: CDR1 GTSNPN and CDR2 SVGIG (reference sequence). This CDR3 has 14 amino acids. The CDR3 DNA is TGTGCCTGGAGTGTACTAGCCACATACAATGAGCAGTTCTTC. This sequence encodes CAWSVLATYNEQFF.